This TCR beta chain emerged from a study of CD8+CD57+ T cells in acquired aplastic anemia. This clonotype was picked up many times. Antigen unknown. Profiling that covered TCR beta VDJ and CDR3 relied on genomic DNA as its template. TCRdb re-called the reads through MiXCR, storing one row per CDR3 protein. The table shows 50,000 or so distinct CDR3 sequences, with roughly 60% occurring only once. The sequenced patients had an expansion of CD8+CD57+ cells seen by flow cytometry. Trimming removed 5 bases from V and 4 bases from J; junction bases left unmatched: 9. Germline CDR1 and CDR2: LNHNV and YYDKDF (reference sequence). This CDR3 has 17 amino acids. Study-wide points: Patient and control CD8+ Simpson's diversity was not significantly different.

The sequencing sample was made of sorted CD4+, CD8+, or CD8+CD57+ T cells (not recorded which) from PBMCs. The chain combines TRBV15 with TRBJ2-5, with 14 positions matching TRBD2. This receptor was obtained from a human donor with aplastic anemia. This chain's CDR3 is CATSGRTSGGFRETQYF. DNA of the CDR3: TGTGCCACCAGCGGAAGGACTAGCGGGGGGTTCCGAGAGACCCAGTACTTC.